One and the same sample provided the 5 T cell receptor beta chains below, sequenced in a study of technical replicates of blood from a handful of donors. Clones were sequenced by immunoSEQ multiplex PCR, and TCRdb holds only the in-frame ones, with some missing. This sample yields 15,000 or so clones, of which over 80% are seen a single time; approximately 13% belongs to the top ten. The sample taken for sequencing was PBMCs. Every receptor here comes from a human donor in good health.

The V and J genes are TRBV11-2 and TRBJ1-3, with 7 bases identical to TRBD1. V lost 10 bases, J lost 4 bases, and 10 bases stayed unmatched. The germline CDR1 and CDR2 sequences are SGHAT and FQNNGV. The length of the CDR3 is 14 residues. This chain's CDR3 is CATTEGAKGNTIYF. The CDR3 coding sequence is TGTGCCACCACCGAGGGGGCTAAAGGAAACACCATATATTTT.

The V call is TRBV2, the J call TRBJ2-5; 8 nucleotides line up with TRBD1. After removal of 8 bases from V and 8 bases from J, the junction contained 10 bases not matched to a gene. CDR3 size: 13 residues. CDR1 SNHLY and CDR2 FYNNEI come from the germline V gene. CDR3 nucleotide sequence: TGTGCCAGCTTGGGTGACAGGGGAGGAACCCAGTACTTC. It translates to CASLGDRGGTQYF.

The chain is built from TRBV5-1 and TRBJ2-1; D perhaps matches TRBD2 (5 bases). Per the germline V gene, CDR1 is SGHRS and CDR2 is YFSETQ. Trimming pared 2 bases from V and 6 bases from J, leaving 9 bases between. The CDR3 totals 13 residues. The DNA for the CDR3 is TGCGCCAGCAGCTTACTAGAGGGCAATGAGCAGTTCTTC. Translation: CASSLLEGNEQFF.

This chain links TRBV18 with TRBJ2-5; 12 bases agree with TRBD1. V lost 3 bases, J lost 3 bases, and 5 bases stayed unmatched. CDR3 length: 16 residues. The germline V gene has CDR1 KGHSH and CDR2 LQKENI. The CDR3 loop is CASSPAGTGGKETQYF. The CDR3 DNA sequence: TGTGCCAGCTCACCTGCCGGGACAGGGGGCAAAGAGACCCAGTACTTC.

The chain combines TRBV28 with TRBJ1-2; the D gene is possibly TRBD1 (5 bases). Trimming took off 6 bases at V and 0 bases at J, with 14 bases between the two ends. The CDR3 spans 15 residues. Germline CDR1 reads MDHEN; CDR2 reads SYDVKM. The CDR3 region is CASRTAPGTNYGYTF. CDR3 coding DNA: TGTGCCAGCAGGACAGCCCCAGGGACTAACTATGGCTACACCTTC.